The clone carrying this T cell receptor beta chain has a single count. Its antigen is not identified. Alongside a J-beta primer mix, a sample-barcoded 5' primer served in a second PCR lasting roughly 7 to 12 cycles. TCRdb fed the 5' RACE reads into MiXCR, producing one record per CDR3 protein. The sample lists about 1.1 million distinct CDR3 sequences, more than 30% occurring once. This sample was taken from a study of blood T cells in healthy people across ages. Points from the study as a whole: Naive CD4+ cell counts and diversity both ran higher in long-lived than in aged donors.

The CDR3 loop spans 20 amino acids. The germline V gene encodes CDR1 LGHNT and CDR2 FRNRAP. V lost 2 bases to trimming and J lost 0 bases; unmatched junction nucleotides: 17. Researchers report isolating at least 6 million PBMCs per sample. Material for sequencing was blood. This clonotype was sampled from a man in his late teens or twenties in good health. V usage is TRBV12-5 and J usage is TRBJ2-3; 7 bases match TRBD1. CDR3 in DNA: TGTGCTAGTGGTTTGACGCCTTTGGGACAGACGAAAGCTAGCACAGATACGCAGTATTTT. Protein: CASGLTPLGQTKASTDTQYF.